The rows below give T cell receptor beta chains drawn from one sample of a study of cytomegalovirus exposure and HLA in healthy donors. Some clones are missing from TCRdb's copy, which holds only in-frame ones; the method was immunoSEQ multiplex PCR. Of more than 110,000 clones in the sample, about 80% were seen once. Sequenced sample: PBMCs. The source is a male donor in good health and CMV-seronegative. The CDR3 runs from the conserved cysteine through the conserved F or W. The D gene is left open where the match is weak. Only part of the rows carry a size: once, few, many, or a class if the clone is expanded.

j_call	clone_size	d_call	v_call	cdr3_nt	cdr3_aa
TRBJ1-5	few	NA	TRBV28	TGTGCCAGCAGTGGGGCACAGGTAGGGCATCAGCCCCAGCATTTT	CASSGAQVGHQPQHF
TRBJ1-4	NA	TRBD1	TRBV18	TGTGCCAGCTCACAGTTGGGGACAGGGTATGAAAAACTGTTTTTT	CASSQLGTGYEKLFF
TRBJ1-1	NA	TRBD1	TRBV10-1	TGCGCCAGCAGCTATGACAGGGATCGTGGGGACACTGAAGCTTTCTTT	CASSYDRDRGDTEAFF
TRBJ2-7	NA	NA	TRBV15	TGTGCCACCAGCAGCGCCTCCAGAGGGACCTACGAGCAGTACTTC	CATSSASRGTYEQYF
TRBJ2-7	NA	NA	TRBV7-3	TGTGCTAGGGGGGGCTATCCGGGCGGCGAGCAGTACTTC	CARGGYPGGEQYF
TRBJ2-7	NA	NA	TRBV6-5	TGTGCCAGCAGTTATGACAGGCCTACCTACGAGCAGTACTTC	CASSYDRPTYEQYF
TRBJ1-2	NA	TRBD1	TRBV6-5	TGTGCCAGCAGACTACAGGGGGCGATTAACTATGGCTACACCTTC	CASRLQGAINYGYTF
TRBJ1-1	few	NA	TRBV30	TGTGCCTGGGGTTTCGACAGTTCCACTGAAGCTTTCTTT	CAWGFDSSTEAFF
TRBJ1-1	NA	NA	TRBV19	TGTGCCAGTAGTATCGCCGGGTCGAACACTGAAGCTTTCTTT	CASSIAGSNTEAFF
TRBJ2-1	NA	NA	TRBV11-2	TGTGCCAGCAGCTTAATGGGGGGTAATGAGCAGTTCTTC	CASSLMGGNEQFF
TRBJ2-3	NA	NA	TRBV4-3	TGCGCCAGCAGCCAAGATATGTCGGGGGGCCCCAATACGCAGTATTTT	CASSQDMSGGPNTQYF
TRBJ2-3	NA	NA	TRBV7-2	TGTGCCAGCAGCGCCTATCTAGCTGCAGTCACAGATACGCAGTATTTT	CASSAYLAAVTDTQYF
TRBJ1-4	NA	NA	TRBV7-9	TGTGCCAGCAGCCCGAACACCGCAACTAATGAAAAACTGTTTTTT	CASSPNTATNEKLFF
TRBJ1-3	few	TRBD1	TRBV7-9	TGTGCCAGCAGCTTAGAGGGGGCTTATGGCACCATATATTTT	CASSLEGAYGTIYF
TRBJ1-2	NA	TRBD1	TRBV6-6	TGTGCCAGCTGCCGGACAGGGGGCATGGATGGCTACACCTTC	CASCRTGGMDGYTF
TRBJ2-3	NA	TRBD2	TRBV15	TGTGCCACCAGCAACTTACTGGGGACTATCACAGATACGCAGTATTTT	CATSNLLGTITDTQYF
TRBJ2-1	once	TRBD1	TRBV7-6	TGTGCCAGCAGCTCCCGGGGGACAGGGGTTGGCAATGAGCAGTTCTTC	CASSSRGTGVGNEQFF
TRBJ1-2	NA	NA	TRBV2	TGTGCCAGCAGGCCCCCACAAATCTATGGCTACACCTTC	CASRPPQIYGYTF
TRBJ2-5	NA	NA	TRBV5-1	TGCGCCAGCAGCTCCCGCCGGGGGGAGACCCAGTACTTC	CASSSRRGETQYF
TRBJ2-5	few	NA	TRBV30	TGTGCCTGGGGCCTAGAGACCCAGTACTTC	CAWGLETQYF
TRBJ1-3	NA	NA	TRBV21-1	TGTGCCAGCAGCACTGACAGGGCCCAGACCAGAAACACCATATATTTT	CASSTDRAQTRNTIYF
TRBJ2-5	NA	TRBD2	TRBV25-1	TGTGCCAGCAGTGAAATCCCACTCAGGCGGGGGGAAGAGACCCAGTACTTC	CASSEIPLRRGEETQYF
TRBJ1-1	few	NA	TRBV7-9	TGTGCCAGCAGCCGTCAGGGGAACACTGAAGCTTTCTTT	CASSRQGNTEAFF
TRBJ1-5	NA	NA	TRBV28	TGTGCCAGCAGTCGGGGCAATCAGCCCCAGCATTTT	CASSRGNQPQHF
TRBJ2-3	NA	NA	TRBV7-3	TGTGCCAGCAGAGCTACAGGGACAGATACGCAGTATTTT	CASRATGTDTQYF
TRBJ2-2	once	TRBD2	TRBV5-6	TGTGCCAGCAGCTTGCGGGGGGGCGACGGGGAGCTGTTTTTT	CASSLRGGDGELFF
TRBJ1-5	NA	TRBD1	TRBV7-8	TGTGCCAGCAGCTCCGGGACAGGGGAGTGGCAGCCCCAGCATTTT	CASSSGTGEWQPQHF
TRBJ2-7	few	NA	TRBV4-1	TGCGCCAGCAGCCAAGTTTCCGGACAATCCCGAGAGCAGTACTTC	CASSQVSGQSREQYF
TRBJ1-2	NA	NA	TRBV18	TGTGCCAGCTCACCGAGCATCAGGGGCGACGGTGGCTACACCTTC	CASSPSIRGDGGYTF
TRBJ2-7	NA	NA	TRBV4-2	TGTGCCAGCAGCCAAGGGCTCTCCGATCTCTCCTACGAGCAGTACTTC	CASSQGLSDLSYEQYF
TRBJ1-1	few	NA	TRBV4-1	TGCGCCAGCAGCCAAGGAAGCGTGAACACTGAAGCTTTCTTT	CASSQGSVNTEAFF
TRBJ2-2	NA	TRBD1	TRBV7-3	TGTGCCAGCAGGGGACAGGGGGCTGACACCGGGGAGCTGTTTTTT	CASRGQGADTGELFF